These 9 T cell receptor beta chains share one sample of origin, sequenced in a study of control samples from healthy donors and cancer patients. TCRdb keeps only in-frame clones here, not all; method: immunoSEQ multiplex PCR. This sample has about 34,000 clones; 86% occur once, and the top ten carry 1.5% to 2%. Sequenced material: PBMCs. The source of these receptors is a woman between 40 and 55 years old with lung cancer.

V usage is TRBV5-6 and J usage is TRBJ1-1, with D uncertain. The germline CDR1 and CDR2 sequences are SGHDT and YYEEEE. The CDR3 covers 14 residues. Between the trimmed V and J ends, which lost 0 bases and 10 bases, there was a span of 16 bases. CDR3 nucleotide sequence: TGTGCCAGCAGCTTGGCAGGAACGAACGTGGGAGCTTTCTTT. It codes for CASSLAGTNVGAFF.

The chain has TRBV11-2 and TRBJ1-1, with TRBD1 as a possible D gene (5 bases). The CDR3 contains 16 residues. From germline, CDR1 is SGHAT and CDR2 FQNNGV. The V end was cut by 5 bases, the J end by 4 bases, with 20 bases between. CDR3 bases: TGTGCCAGCAGCCAGAGCGGGGCCGTTATGATCACTGAAGCTTTCTTT. This encodes CASSQSGAVMITEAFF.

This chain joins TRBV6-5 and TRBJ1-1, with 7 bases matching TRBD1. In germline, CDR1 is MNHEY, CDR2 SVGAGI. Trimming removed 6 bases from V and 4 bases from J; junction bases left unmatched: 5. The CDR3 covers 13 residues. The DNA of the CDR3 is TGTGCCAGCAGGCAAGCAGGGGGCACTGAAGCTTTCTTT. Amino acid sequence: CASRQAGGTEAFF.

The chain uses TRBV30 and TRBJ2-3, with D possibly called TRBD1 or TRBD2 (7 bases each). The CDR3 spans 15 residues. Germline V lookup: CDR1 GTSNPN, CDR2 SVGIG (reference sequence). CDR3 protein: CAYGGGDRGTDTQYF. In DNA, the CDR3 is TGTGCTTACGGCGGGGGTGACAGGGGCACAGATACGCAGTATTTT.

The chain is built from TRBV7-3 and TRBJ2-3; possible D gene TRBD2, 5 bases. The V gene lost 3 bases and the J gene lost 6 bases, with 10 bases spanning the gap. Germline CDR1 is SGHTA and CDR2 is FQGTGA. The CDR3 extends over 13 amino acids. The CDR3 nucleotides read TGTGCCAGCAGCTTGATCGGGGTTGATACGCAGTATTTT. Its protein product is CASSLIGVDTQYF.

The rearrangement joins TRBV12-5 to TRBJ1-5; D gene ambiguous. Germline assignment: CDR1 LGHNT and CDR2 FRNRAP. V lost 3 bases and J lost 11, with 11 bases in between. This CDR3 spans 12 amino acids. The CDR3 sequence is CASGFLVEAQHF. For the CDR3, the DNA is TGTGCTAGTGGTTTTTTGGTCGAGGCCCAGCATTTT.

The chain has TRBV4-2 and TRBJ2-3; D ambiguous. Germline V CDR1 and CDR2: LGHNA, YNFKEQ. Trimming shortened V by 1 base and J by 1 base, and 15 bases separated the two germline ends. The CDR3 sequence is 17 residues long. CDR3 DNA sequence: TGTGCCAGCAGCCAAGGCCTGTCGGATAGCCGCACAGATACGCAGTATTTT. It specifies CASSQGLSDSRTDTQYF.

The chain employs TRBV5-6 and TRBJ2-6; unclear D gene. Trimming removed 1 base from V and 0 bases from J, with 8 bases in between. CDR3 size: 16 residues. Germline values: CDR1 SGHDT, CDR2 YYEEEE. The CDR3 nucleotides are TGTGCCAGCAGCTTGACCGGCATCTCTGGGGCCAACGTCCTGACTTTC. As protein: CASSLTGISGANVLTF.

The chain is built from TRBV28 and TRBJ1-1; D not resolved. This CDR3 region has 15 residues. The germline V gene encodes CDR1 MDHEN and CDR2 SYDVKM. The V end was cut by 1 base, the J end by 0 bases, with 9 bases between. The CDR3 here is CASSLSGSMNTEAFF. In nucleotides, the CDR3 is TGTGCCAGCAGTTTATCAGGCAGCATGAACACTGAAGCTTTCTTT.